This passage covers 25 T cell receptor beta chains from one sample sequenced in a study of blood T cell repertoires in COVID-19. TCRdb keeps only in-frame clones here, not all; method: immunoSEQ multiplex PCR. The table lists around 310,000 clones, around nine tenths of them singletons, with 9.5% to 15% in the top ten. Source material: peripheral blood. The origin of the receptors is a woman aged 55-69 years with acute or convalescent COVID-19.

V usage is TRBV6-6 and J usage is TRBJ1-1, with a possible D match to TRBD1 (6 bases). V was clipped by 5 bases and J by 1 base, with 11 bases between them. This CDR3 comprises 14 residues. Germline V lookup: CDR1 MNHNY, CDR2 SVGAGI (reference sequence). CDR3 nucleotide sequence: TGTGCCAGCAGTCCCGGGACAAAGAACACTGAAGCTTTCTTT. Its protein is CASSPGTKNTEAFF.

CDR3 in DNA: TGTGCCAGCAGTCCTTCCTATAGCAATCAGCCCCAGCATTTT. Translating it yields CASSPSYSNQPQHF. The rearrangement links TRBV27 to TRBJ1-5; D is undetermined. This CDR3 has 14 amino acids. V was cut by 5 bases and J by 0 bases, with 8 bases left in between. Germline CDR1 is MNHEY and CDR2 is SMNVEV (reference sequence).

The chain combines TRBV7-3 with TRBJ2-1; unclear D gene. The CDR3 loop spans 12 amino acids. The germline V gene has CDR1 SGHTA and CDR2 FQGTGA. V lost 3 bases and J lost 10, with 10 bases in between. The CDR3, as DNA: TGTGCCAGCAGCTTGGAGCTTGGGGAGCAGTTCTTC. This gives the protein CASSLELGEQFF.

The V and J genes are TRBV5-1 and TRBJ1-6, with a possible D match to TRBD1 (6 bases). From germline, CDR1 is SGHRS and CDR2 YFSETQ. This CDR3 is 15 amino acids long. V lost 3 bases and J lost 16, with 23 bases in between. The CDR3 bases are TGCGCCAGCAGCTCCTCCACAGGGCTTTCGGCTAAGCTCCACTTT. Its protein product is CASSSSTGLSAKLHF.

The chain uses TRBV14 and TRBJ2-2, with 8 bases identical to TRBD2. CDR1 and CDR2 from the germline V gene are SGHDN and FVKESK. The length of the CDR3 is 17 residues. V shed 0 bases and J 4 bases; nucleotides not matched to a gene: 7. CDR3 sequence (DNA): TGTGCCAGCAGCCAAGAGGGTCGGGGGGGCCCCACCGGGGAGCTGTTTTTT. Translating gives CASSQEGRGGPTGELFF.

The CDR3 DNA reads TGCGCCAGCAGCTTGGACCCGGCAGTCGGGCAGCCCCAGCATTTT. This sequence encodes CASSLDPAVGQPQHF. The chain joins TRBV5-1 to TRBJ1-5, with D uncertain. V was cut by 0 bases and J by 7 bases, with 14 bases left in between. The CDR3 length is 15 residues. Looked up from germline, CDR1 is SGHRS and CDR2 is YFSETQ.

This chain's CDR3 is CASSQDRQVFDSSGNTIYF. CDR3 DNA sequence: TGTGCCAGCAGCCAAGATCGGCAGGTCTTTGATTCCTCTGGAAACACCATATATTTT. This sequence joins TRBV3-1 (or the pseudogene TRBV3-2) and TRBJ1-3; D not certain. This CDR3 has 19 residues. Germline V lookup: CDR1 LGHDT, CDR2 YNNKEL (reference sequence). V was pared by 0 bases and J by 0 bases, with 18 bases between.

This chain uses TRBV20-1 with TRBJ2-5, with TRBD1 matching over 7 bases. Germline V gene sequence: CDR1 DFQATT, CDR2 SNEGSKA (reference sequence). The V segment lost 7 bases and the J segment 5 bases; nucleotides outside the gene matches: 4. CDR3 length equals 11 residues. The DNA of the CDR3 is TGCAGTGAGGGCAGGGGGGAGACCCAGTACTTC. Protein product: CSEGRGETQYF.

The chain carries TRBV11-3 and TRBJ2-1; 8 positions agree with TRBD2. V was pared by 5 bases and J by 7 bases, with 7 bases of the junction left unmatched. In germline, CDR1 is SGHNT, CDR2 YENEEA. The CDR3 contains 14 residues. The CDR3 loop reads CASSISGSRNEQFF. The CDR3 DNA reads TGTGCCAGCAGCATCAGCGGGAGTAGAAATGAGCAGTTCTTC.

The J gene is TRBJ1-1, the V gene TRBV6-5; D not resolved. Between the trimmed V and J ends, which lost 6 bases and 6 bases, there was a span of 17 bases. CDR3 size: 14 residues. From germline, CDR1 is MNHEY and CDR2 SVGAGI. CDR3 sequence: CASSRGPPGAEAFF. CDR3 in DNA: TGTGCCAGCAGCCGCGGGCCACCCGGAGCTGAAGCTTTCTTT.

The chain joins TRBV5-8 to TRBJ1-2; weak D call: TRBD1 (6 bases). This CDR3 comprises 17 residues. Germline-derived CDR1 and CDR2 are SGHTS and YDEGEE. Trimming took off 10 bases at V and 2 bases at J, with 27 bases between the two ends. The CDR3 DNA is TGTGCCTCCCCCCAAACCGGACAGCACTCTTCAAACTATGGCTACACCTTC. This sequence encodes CASPQTGQHSSNYGYTF.

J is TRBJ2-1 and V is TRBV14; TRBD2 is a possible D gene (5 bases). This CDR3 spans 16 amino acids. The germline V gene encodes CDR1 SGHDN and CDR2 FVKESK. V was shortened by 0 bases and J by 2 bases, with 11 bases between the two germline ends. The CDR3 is CASSQDSSGAYNEQFF. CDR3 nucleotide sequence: TGTGCCAGCAGCCAAGATTCCAGCGGAGCCTACAATGAGCAGTTCTTC.

The CDR3 sequence: CASSYGGSEEKLFF. The CDR3, as DNA: TGCGCCAGCAGCTATGGGGGCTCTGAGGAAAAACTGTTTTTT. The rearrangement joins TRBV5-1 to TRBJ1-4; D may be TRBD1 (6 bases). The CDR3 sequence is 14 residues long. Trimming took off 3 bases at V and 8 bases at J, with 14 bases between the two ends. Looked up from germline, CDR1 is SGHRS and CDR2 is YFSETQ.

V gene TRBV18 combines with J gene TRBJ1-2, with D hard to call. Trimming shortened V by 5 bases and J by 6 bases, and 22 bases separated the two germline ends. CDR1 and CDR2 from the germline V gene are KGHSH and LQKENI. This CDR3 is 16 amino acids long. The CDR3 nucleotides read TGTGCCAGCTCAGCTCCGGGGAGGACCGCTCGGGATGGCTACACCTTC. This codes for CASSAPGRTARDGYTF.

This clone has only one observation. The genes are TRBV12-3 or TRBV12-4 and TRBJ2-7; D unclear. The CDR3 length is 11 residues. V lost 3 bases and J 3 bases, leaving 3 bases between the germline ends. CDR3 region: CASSFVYEQYF. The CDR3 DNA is TGTGCCAGCAGTTTCGTCTACGAGCAGTACTTC.

CDR3 in amino acids: CASSQEVRVSGVNTGELFF. In nucleotides, the CDR3 is TGTGCCAGCAGCCAAGAAGTGAGGGTTAGCGGGGTCAACACCGGGGAGCTGTTTTTT. This chain joins TRBV4-2 and TRBJ2-2; 8 positions agree with TRBD2. This CDR3 contains 19 residues. With 0 bases clipped from V and 2 bases from J, the junction kept 11 bases outside the gene matches. CDR1 and CDR2 from the germline V gene are LGHNA and YNFKEQ.

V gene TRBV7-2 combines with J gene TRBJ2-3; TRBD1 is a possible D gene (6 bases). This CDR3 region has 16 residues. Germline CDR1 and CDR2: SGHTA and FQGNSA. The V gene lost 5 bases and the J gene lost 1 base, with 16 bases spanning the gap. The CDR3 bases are TGTGCCAGCAGCCAATACAGGGTTGGCCGCACAGATACGCAGTATTTT. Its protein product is CASSQYRVGRTDTQYF.

Here the CDR3 DNA reads TGTGCCGCTATTGAGGAGGGGGCCTCAGATACGCAGTATTTT. Translated: CAAIEEGASDTQYF. V gene TRBV28 combines with J gene TRBJ2-3, with D perhaps matching TRBD1 (7 bases). V lost 11 bases to trimming and J lost 4 bases, with 19 bases between them. From germline, CDR1 is MDHEN and CDR2 SYDVKM. The CDR3 is made up of 14 amino acids.

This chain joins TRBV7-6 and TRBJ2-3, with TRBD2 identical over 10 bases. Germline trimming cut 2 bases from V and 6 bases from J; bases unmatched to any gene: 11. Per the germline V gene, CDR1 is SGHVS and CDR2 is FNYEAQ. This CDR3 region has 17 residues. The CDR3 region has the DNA TGTGCCAGCAGCTTAAAGTCGAGCGGGGGGGCCAGGGATACGCAGTATTTT. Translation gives CASSLKSSGGARDTQYF. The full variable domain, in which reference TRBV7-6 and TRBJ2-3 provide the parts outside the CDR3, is GAGVSQSPRYKVTKRGQDVALRCDPISGHVSLYWYRQALGQGPEFLTYFNYEAQQDKSGLPNDRFSAERPEGSISTLTIQRTEQRDSAMYRCASSLKSSGGARDTQYFGPGTRLTVL.

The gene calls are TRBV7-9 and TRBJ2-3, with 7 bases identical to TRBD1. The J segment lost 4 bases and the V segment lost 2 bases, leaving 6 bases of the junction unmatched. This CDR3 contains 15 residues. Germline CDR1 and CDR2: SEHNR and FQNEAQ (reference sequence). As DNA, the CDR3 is TGTGCCAGCAGCTTACCGGGGCAGGGGGCAGATACGCAGTATTTT. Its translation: CASSLPGQGADTQYF.

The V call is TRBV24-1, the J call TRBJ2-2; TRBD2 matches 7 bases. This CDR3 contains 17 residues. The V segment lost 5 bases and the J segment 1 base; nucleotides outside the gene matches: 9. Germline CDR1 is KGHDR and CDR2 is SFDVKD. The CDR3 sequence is CATSGSERGENTGELFF. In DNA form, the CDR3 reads TGTGCCACCAGTGGGAGTGAGCGGGGCGAGAACACCGGGGAGCTGTTTTTT.

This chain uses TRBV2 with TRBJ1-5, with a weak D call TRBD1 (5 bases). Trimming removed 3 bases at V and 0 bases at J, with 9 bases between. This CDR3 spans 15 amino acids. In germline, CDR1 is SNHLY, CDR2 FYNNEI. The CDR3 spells CASSEGGNSNQPQHF. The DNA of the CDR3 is TGTGCCAGCAGTGAGGGGGGGAATAGCAATCAGCCCCAGCATTTT.

Written as DNA, the CDR3 is TGCGCCAGCAGCCAAGATCTGGGGCAGGGTCGGTACAATGAGCAGTTCTTC. Residues: CASSQDLGQGRYNEQFF. The chain joins TRBV4-3 to TRBJ2-1; TRBD1 is a possible D gene (5 bases). V was cut by 0 bases and J by 4 bases, with 16 bases left in between. Germline V lookup: CDR1 LGHNA, CDR2 YSLEER. The CDR3 is made up of 17 amino acids.

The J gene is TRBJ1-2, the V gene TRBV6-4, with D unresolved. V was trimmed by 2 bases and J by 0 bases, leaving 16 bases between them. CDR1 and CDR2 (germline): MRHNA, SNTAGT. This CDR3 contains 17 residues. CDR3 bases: TGTGCCAGCAGTGACGGGTGGCCAGTCGACTCTAACTATGGCTACACCTTC. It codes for CASSDGWPVDSNYGYTF.

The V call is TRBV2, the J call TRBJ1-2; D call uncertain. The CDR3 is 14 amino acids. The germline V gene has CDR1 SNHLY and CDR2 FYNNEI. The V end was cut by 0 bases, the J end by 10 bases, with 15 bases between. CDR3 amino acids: CASSEALEGRAYTF. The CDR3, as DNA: TGTGCCAGCAGTGAAGCGCTTGAGGGAAGGGCCTACACCTTC.